This entry concerns a single TCR beta chain. In the source study's methods: It was from reference gene primer amplification that nucleated cell counts were estimated. Measured with immunoSEQ multiplex PCR; TCRdb has only the in-frame clones, and not every one. V and J calls and clone size follow that table, whereas D and trimming were derived from the DNA. The sample records 17,000 or so clones, roughly 75% being singletons. The sample originates from a study of blood T cell repertoires in COVID-19. This receptor was identified in a man aged 55 to 69 with active or convalescent COVID-19. The specimen was peripheral blood.

The CDR3 nucleotides read TGTGCCAGCAGCCAGAGGGCGGTGGATAATTCACCCCTCCACTTT. This codes for CASSQRAVDNSPLHF. The rearrangement uses TRBV5-6 and TRBJ1-6; no clear D gene. Germline V lookup: CDR1 SGHDT, CDR2 YYEEEE. Between the trimmed V and J ends, which lost 4 bases and 5 bases, there was a span of 13 bases. The CDR3 totals 15 residues.